The 21 T cell receptor beta chains below come from one sample, sequenced in a study of regulatory T cells in long-lasting Graves disease. iRepertoire HTBI primers and Arm-PCR of CDR3 regions built TCR beta libraries. Using its own MiXCR run on the multiplex PCR reads, TCRdb lists one record per CDR3 protein. The data contain approximately 290,000 distinct CDR3 sequences, 22% of them singletons. Time point given: persistent/refractory GD, antithyroid drugs over 5 years with positive TRAb. Researchers made the TCR library from RNA that was extracted from PBMCs. The source material was peripheral blood mononuclear cells (PBMCs), sampled when the disease was refractory, from a patient treated with antithyroid drugs. These receptor sequences come from a female donor with Graves disease.

The chain uses TRBV20-1 and TRBJ1-2; maybe TRBD1 (5 bases). V dropped 6 bases and J dropped 6 bases, with 23 bases sitting between them. Germline V gives CDR1 DFQATT, CDR2 SNEGSKA (reference sequence). The CDR3 contains 15 residues. CDR3 DNA: TGCAGTGCCCGCCGGGACTCCCATTTGAGACATGGCTACACCTTC. It encodes CSARRDSHLRHGYTF.

V usage is TRBV7-9 and J usage is TRBJ2-7, with 7 bases matching TRBD2. The CDR3 has 15 residues. CDR1 is SEHNR and CDR2 is FQNEAQ in the germline V gene (reference sequence). The trim removed 4 bases at V and 5 bases at J, leaving 11 bases unmatched. Written as DNA, the CDR3 is TGTGCCAGCAGCTCCCGTGGGCGGGAGAAGGACGAGCAGTACTTC. Its translation: CASSSRGREKDEQYF.

The rearrangement links TRBV7-6 to TRBJ1-4, with a possible D match to TRBD1 (6 bases). V was clipped by 3 bases and J by 4 bases, with 12 bases between them. There are 15 residues in the CDR3. Germline V gene data show CDR1 as SGHVS and CDR2 as FNYEAQ. The CDR3 is CASSLEDSLNEKLFF. CDR3 nucleotides: TGTGCCAGCAGCTTGGAGGACAGCCTTAATGAAAAACTGTTTTTT.

There are many counts of this clonotype. The chain couples TRBV6-5 to TRBJ2-7; maybe TRBD2 (5 bases). CDR1 MNHEY and CDR2 SVGAGI come from the germline V gene. This CDR3 has 14 residues. The V end was cut by 4 bases, the J end by 3 bases, with 13 bases between. The CDR3: CASSSEGSLYEQYF. The CDR3 DNA reads as TGTGCCAGCAGTTCCGAGGGCTCCCTCTACGAGCAGTACTTC.

In this sample, this clonotype turned up once. This chain links TRBV5-1 with TRBJ2-5; 13 nucleotides agree with TRBD2. CDR3 length: 16 amino acids. V was clipped by 2 bases and J by 4 bases; unmatched bases: 5. Germline V gene lookup returns CDR1 SGHRS and CDR2 YFSETQ. CDR3 in amino acids: CASSLGLAGVPETQYF. For the CDR3, the DNA is TGCGCCAGCAGCTTAGGACTAGCGGGAGTCCCAGAGACCCAGTACTTC.

V is TRBV6-1 and J is TRBJ2-1; TRBD2 agrees at 12 bases. This CDR3 contains 16 residues. Germline values: CDR1 MNHNS, CDR2 SASEGT. Trimming removed 4 bases from V and 4 bases from J; junction bases left unmatched: 5. This chain's CDR3 is CASSVTSGRLYNEQFF. CDR3 DNA sequence: TGTGCCAGCAGTGTGACTAGCGGGAGACTTTACAATGAGCAGTTCTTC.

This clonotype has ten or more counts. V usage is TRBV6-1 and J usage is TRBJ2-7; 7 nucleotides align to TRBD1. CDR3 length: 14 residues. With 4 bases clipped from V and 4 bases from J, the junction kept 7 bases outside the gene matches. CDR1 MNHNS and CDR2 SASEGT come from the germline V gene. CDR3 sequence (DNA): TGTGCCAGCAGTGCGGTAGGGGGCTCTTACGAGCAGTACTTC. Protein product: CASSAVGGSYEQYF.

In this sample, this clonotype turned up a few times. The chain uses TRBV27 and TRBJ2-7; 11 nucleotides align to TRBD1. The germline gives CDR1 MNHEY, CDR2 SMNVEV (reference sequence). Germline trimming cut 8 bases from V and 5 bases from J; bases unmatched to any gene: 2. This CDR3 spans 12 amino acids. CDR3 residues: CASWTGGHEQYF. CDR3 DNA sequence: TGTGCCAGCTGGACAGGGGGCCACGAGCAGTACTTC.

This clonotype was counted a few times. This chain links TRBV18 with TRBJ1-1; 8 bases line up with TRBD1. The CDR3 contains 15 residues. The V gene's germline CDR1 is KGHSH and CDR2 LQKENI. After removal of 4 bases from V and 1 base from J, the junction contained 5 bases not matched to a gene. The DNA of the CDR3 is TGTGCCAGCTCACAAGGGACAGGAGGGAACACTGAAGCTTTCTTT. This encodes CASSQGTGGNTEAFF.

V gene TRBV30 combines with J gene TRBJ1-2; D not resolved. The CDR3 spans 12 residues. Germline V gene lookup returns CDR1 GTSNPN and CDR2 SVGIG (reference sequence). The V gene lost 2 bases and the J gene lost 7 bases, with 11 bases spanning the gap. This chain's CDR3 is CAWSNRGLGYTF. CDR3 DNA: TGTGCCTGGAGTAACCGGGGTCTTGGCTACACCTTC.

This clonotype was observed many times. The chain carries TRBV27 and TRBJ1-4; 8 bases map to TRBD1. This CDR3 spans 15 amino acids. V dropped 5 bases and J dropped 11; count of bases not matched to a gene: 13. CDR1 and CDR2 from the germline V gene are MNHEY and SMNVEV (reference sequence). The CDR3 DNA follows: TGTGCCAGCAGTAGCGGACAGGGATCTACAGCGAAACTGTTTTTT. Its translation: CASSSGQGSTAKLFF.

In this sample, this clonotype turned up many times. The rearrangement uses TRBV2 and TRBJ2-7, with a possible D match to TRBD2 (6 bases). V was trimmed by 7 bases and J by 3 bases, leaving 13 bases between them. This CDR3 has 13 residues. Germline CDR1 reads SNHLY; CDR2 reads FYNNEI. The CDR3 here is CASMGRMGYEQYF. CDR3 bases: TGTGCCAGCATGGGGAGGATGGGCTACGAGCAGTACTTC.

This clonotype was counted at least ten times. The chain joins TRBV2 to TRBJ1-3; D is undetermined. Trimming removed 4 bases at V and 4 bases at J, with 8 bases between. The CDR3 has 13 residues. Germline loops: CDR1 SNHLY, CDR2 FYNNEI. CDR3 nucleotide sequence: TGTGCCAGCAGTGTTTTTCGAGGAAACACCATATATTTT. It is translated as CASSVFRGNTIYF.

At least ten counts were recorded for this clonotype. The chain employs TRBV27 and TRBJ2-7, with a tentative D call TRBD1 (6 bases). The CDR3 is 14 amino acids. Germline CDR1 MNHEY, CDR2 SMNVEV (reference sequence). V was clipped by 5 bases and J by 2 bases, with 13 bases between them. The CDR3 DNA reads TGTGCCAGCAGTCTGCTAGGGGGACCCTACGAGCAGTACTTC. Protein: CASSLLGGPYEQYF.

This clonotype has at least ten counts. V gene TRBV10-3 combines with J gene TRBJ1-2; tentatively, D is TRBD1 (5 bases). V lost 0 bases and J 8 bases, leaving 7 bases between the germline ends. The CDR3 contains 12 residues. Germline V CDR1 and CDR2: ENHRY, SYGVKD. The CDR3 loop is CAISESGGGYTF. The CDR3 bases are TGTGCCATCAGTGAGTCGGGGGGAGGCTACACCTTC.

A few counts support this clonotype. A read error may account for a junction end that differs from germline. The chain uses TRBV30 and TRBJ2-7; 8 nucleotides line up with TRBD1. In germline, CDR1 is GTSNPN, CDR2 SVGIG (reference sequence). This CDR3 comprises 13 residues. The CDR3, as DNA: TGTGCCTTGACAGGGGATTGGTCCTACGAGCAGTGCTTC. It specifies CALTGDWSYEQCF.

This clonotype was seen many times. The chain combines TRBV2 with TRBJ1-1; D might be TRBD1 (5 bases). Germline CDR1 reads SNHLY; CDR2 reads FYNNEI. This CDR3 is built from 14 residues. The V end lost 7 bases, the J end lost 1 base, and 13 bases lay between the germline ends. The CDR3 reads CASNVGGSNTEAFF. The CDR3 DNA reads as TGTGCCAGCAACGTTGGGGGTTCGAACACTGAAGCTTTCTTT.

This clonotype has ten or more counts. The rearrangement links TRBV4-3 to TRBJ2-5; TRBD1 matches at 7 bases. Trimming cost V 0 bases and J 2 bases; bases outside gene matches: 6. Germline CDR1 is LGHNA and CDR2 is YSLEER. This CDR3 spans 16 amino acids. CDR3: CASSQDMRTGQETQYF. Written as DNA, the CDR3 is TGCGCCAGCAGCCAAGATATGAGGACAGGTCAAGAGACCCAGTACTTC.

This clonotype was seen repeatedly, ten times or more. The chain is built from TRBV28 and TRBJ1-1; possibly TRBD1 for D (5 bases). V lost 3 bases, J lost 4 bases, and 24 bases lay in between. This CDR3 has 18 amino acids. CDR1 is MDHEN and CDR2 is SYDVKM in the germline V gene. The CDR3 nucleotides are TGTGCCAGCAGTTTTGGTGGGACGGCCGCCTTTGTGAGCACTGAAGCTTTCTTT. It specifies CASSFGGTAAFVSTEAFF. Full variable domain (outside the CDR3, taken from reference TRBV28 and TRBJ1-1): DVKVTQSSRYLVKRTGEKVFLECVQDMDHENMFWYRQDPGLGLRLIYFSYDVKMKEKGDIPEGYSVSREKKERFSLILESASTNQTSMYLCASSFGGTAAFVSTEAFFGQGTRLTVV.

The chain recombines TRBV19 with TRBJ1-4; 8 bases are shared with TRBD1. From germline, CDR1 is LNHDA and CDR2 SQIVND (reference sequence). After removal of 5 bases from V and 8 bases from J, the junction contained 13 bases not matched to a gene. The CDR3 has 16 amino acids. CDR3 region: CASSAKHWTGNEKLFF. The CDR3 nucleotides are TGTGCCAGTAGTGCAAAGCATTGGACAGGGAACGAAAAACTGTTTTTT. Together with reference TRBV19 and TRBJ1-4, the CDR3 gives the full variable domain: DGGITQSPKYLFRKEGQNVTLSCEQNLNHDAMYWYRQDPGQGLRLIYYSQIVNDFQKGDIAEGYSVSREKKESFPLTVTSAQKNPTAFYLCASSAKHWTGNEKLFFGSGTQLSVL.

This clonotype was detected a few times. The chain joins TRBV5-1 to TRBJ2-7; no reliable D call. The CDR3 totals 13 residues. Germline values: CDR1 SGHRS, CDR2 YFSETQ. The ends were cut back, 0 bases at V and 6 bases at J, with 10 bases in the middle. The CDR3 loop is CASSLESGGEQYF. The CDR3 nucleotides read TGCGCCAGCAGCTTGGAATCGGGCGGCGAGCAGTACTTC.